This T cell receptor beta chain was captured by sequencing in a study of cytomegalovirus exposure and HLA in healthy donors. Study background: Falling in the Caucasian-associated ancestry cluster were roughly 80% of approximately 410 genotyped donors.

V dropped 5 bases and J dropped 3 bases, with 17 bases sitting between them. The CDR3 has 15 amino acids. Germline assignment: CDR1 SGHAT and CDR2 FQDESV (reference sequence). A note on this clone: Its antigen is unknown.

Study-wide findings and caveats: Sequencing likely generated an artifact that appeared as a cluster of highly shared sequence variants. As a later analysis revealed, most CMV-associated TCR beta chains appeared HLA-restricted.

Use of 60 Vbeta and 13 Jbeta primers characterized the PCR. The repertoire was sequenced with immunoSEQ multiplex PCR; TCRdb's copy has only in-frame clones and lacks some. The sample contains around 200,000 clones, 70% of which appear only once. The chain combines TRBV11-1 with TRBJ2-7; D perhaps matches TRBD1 (5 bases). The TCR sequence derives from a man between 40 and 49 years old in good health and CMV-seropositive. The sample was PBMCs. Here the CDR3 DNA reads TGTGCCAGCAGCCCGAACAGGTTCCAGCTCTACGAGCAGTACTTC. Translation gives CASSPNRFQLYEQYF.